The 10 T cell receptor beta chains in this list originate from one sample, sequenced in a study of blood T cell repertoires in COVID-19. The repertoire was sequenced with immunoSEQ multiplex PCR; TCRdb's copy has only in-frame clones and lacks some. The sample carries about 200,000 clones, roughly 84% recorded once. The sample comprised peripheral blood. The receptors shown here come from a human donor in a cohort sampled during active COVID-19.

This clone appeared a few times. The chain recombines TRBV11-2 with TRBJ1-5; no clear D gene. The CDR3 runs to 15 residues. Trimming left V 0 bases short and J 4 bases short, with 10 bases between. Germline V gene lookup returns CDR1 SGHAT and CDR2 FQNNGV. The CDR3 is CASSLDGKENQPQHF. DNA of the CDR3: TGTGCCAGCAGCTTAGATGGAAAGGAGAATCAGCCCCAGCATTTT. The full variable domain, its missing parts supplied by reference TRBV11-2 and TRBJ1-5, is EAGVAQSPRYKIIEKRQSVAFWCNPISGHATLYWYQQILGQGPKLLIQFQNNGVVDDSQLPKDRFSAERLKGVDSTLKIQPAKLEDSAVYLCASSLDGKENQPQHFGDGTRLSIL.

The chain uses TRBV11-2 and TRBJ2-7; 7 bases map to TRBD1. Germline loops: CDR1 SGHAT, CDR2 FQNNGV. V lost 5 bases and J lost 0; bases outside the gene matches: 7. This CDR3 spans 15 amino acids. This CDR3 reads CASSNHRDSSYEQYF. CDR3 nucleotide sequence: TGTGCCAGCAGCAACCACCGGGACAGCTCCTACGAGCAGTACTTC.

This chain joins TRBV27 and TRBJ2-1; TRBD1 aligns across 7 bases. V gave up 2 bases and J gave up 8 bases; unmatched junction bases: 12. Per germline, CDR1 MNHEY and CDR2 SMNVEV (reference sequence). The CDR3 loop spans 16 amino acids. CDR3: CASSLVRGFGRDEQFF. CDR3 DNA: TGTGCCAGCAGTTTAGTCAGGGGGTTTGGTCGAGATGAGCAGTTCTTC.

This chain uses TRBV5-1 with TRBJ1-1; 9 nucleotides align to TRBD1. Germline CDR1 SGHRS, CDR2 YFSETQ. The J segment lost 4 bases and the V segment lost 3 bases, leaving 1 base of the junction unmatched. This CDR3 spans 13 amino acids. This CDR3 reads CASSWTGATEAFF. The DNA for the CDR3 is TGCGCCAGCAGCTGGACAGGGGCCACTGAAGCTTTCTTT.

The V gene is TRBV18, the J gene TRBJ2-5, with 8 nucleotides matching TRBD1. From germline, CDR1 is KGHSH and CDR2 LQKENI. J gave up 4 bases and V 2 bases, and 6 bases lay outside the gene matches. The CDR3 is 15 amino acids. The CDR3 DNA reads as TGTGCCAGCTCACCAAGGACAGGGTGGGGAGAGACCCAGTACTTC. It codes for CASSPRTGWGETQYF.

This chain links TRBV5-1 with TRBJ1-1, with 7 bases lining up with TRBD1. The CDR3 consists of 16 residues. CDR1 is SGHRS and CDR2 is YFSETQ in the germline V gene. The J segment lost 0 bases and the V segment lost 4 bases, leaving 9 bases of the junction unmatched. The CDR3, as DNA: TGCGCCAGCAGCGAGAGACAGGGCTCGCTGAACACTGAAGCTTTCTTT. Encoded protein: CASSERQGSLNTEAFF.

The CDR3 nucleotides are TGTGCCAGCAGCTTAGGTTTTAGGGGGAAGGTTTCCGACTATGGCTACACCTTC. It encodes CASSLGFRGKVSDYGYTF. The J gene is TRBJ1-2, the V gene TRBV7-8; possibly TRBD1 for D (6 bases). CDR1 is SGHVS, CDR2 FQNEAQ, per germline. The CDR3 is made up of 18 amino acids. V lost 1 base and J lost 3, with 21 bases in between.

The rearrangement joins TRBV10-3 to TRBJ2-3; 9 bases fit TRBD2. Germline loops: CDR1 ENHRY, CDR2 SYGVKD. Trimming removed 10 bases from V and 1 base from J; junction bases left unmatched: 18. The CDR3 is 18 residues long. The CDR3 DNA is TGTGCCACCAGGACAGTCGGGGGCGGGAGGGCCCGCACAGATACGCAGTATTTT. Translation: CATRTVGGGRARTDTQYF.

The chain is built from TRBV7-9 and TRBJ2-3, with TRBD2 matching 15 bases. The CDR3 length is 20 residues. The germline V gene encodes CDR1 SEHNR and CDR2 FQNEAQ (reference sequence). V lost 5 bases and J lost 2; bases outside the gene matches: 14. In DNA form, the CDR3 reads TGTGCCAGCAGCACCCTCTGGACTAGCGGGAGGGACTACCTCACAGATACGCAGTATTTT. Its translation is CASSTLWTSGRDYLTDTQYF.

This clone was seen just once. The chain is built from TRBV4-2 and TRBJ1-1; D perhaps matches TRBD1 (6 bases). The germline gives CDR1 LGHNA, CDR2 YNFKEQ. Trimming took 1 base from V and 0 from J, leaving 12 bases between them. The CDR3 extends over 16 amino acids. CDR3 DNA: TGTGCCAGCAGCCAAGGGACAGACTTCATGAACACTGAAGCTTTCTTT. Its translation is CASSQGTDFMNTEAFF.